The source of this T cell receptor (beta chain) is a study of cytomegalovirus exposure and HLA in healthy donors. Overall study findings and caveats: An analysis that was carried out later associated 15,000 to 20,000 TCR beta sequences with HLA alleles at 0.05 false discovery rate. Reported performance of the classifier showed diagnosis of cytomegalovirus status with high specificity and sensitivity. V- and J-gene trimming of TCR beta was linked (in a later analysis) to a missense DCLRE1C variant. There were several of the most significant clusters that appeared linked to common viral pathogens in a later analysis.

It was with 60 Vbeta and 13 Jbeta primers that the PCR ran. TCRdb's table, derived via immunoSEQ multiplex PCR, lists solely in-frame clones and lacks some. This table holds 110,000 to 150,000 clones, roughly 85% found once. In the case of this clone: No antigen is known for it.

The receptor was derived from a woman aged 25 to 39 in good health and CMV-seronegative. What was sequenced was PBMCs.

CDR3 nucleotides: TGTGCCAGCCGTAGCCGGGGGGCCCTCGGGTCACCCCTCCACTTT. This translates into CASRSRGALGSPLHF. The rearrangement links TRBV11-2 to TRBJ1-6; the D gene is possibly TRBD1 (6 bases). This CDR3 is 15 amino acids long. The V and J ends lost 8 bases and 10 bases respectively, with 21 bases between them. The V gene's germline CDR1 is SGHAT and CDR2 FQNNGV.